These 2 T cell receptor beta chains share one sample of origin, sequenced in a study of cytomegalovirus exposure and HLA in healthy donors. Clones were read by immunoSEQ multiplex PCR, and TCRdb kept only the in-frame ones, dropping some. The sample holds about 54,000 clones, roughly 90% seen once. Sequenced: PBMCs. These receptors were taken from a woman aged 18-30 years in good health and CMV-seropositive.

V usage is TRBV19 and J usage is TRBJ2-2; no clear D. Trimming pared 7 bases from V and 0 bases from J, leaving 9 bases between. Germline values: CDR1 LNHDA, CDR2 SQIVND (reference sequence). The CDR3 length is 14 residues. The CDR3 here is CASIPGANTGELFF. The CDR3, as DNA: TGTGCCAGTATCCCCGGTGCGAACACCGGGGAGCTGTTTTTT.

This rearrangement joins TRBV5-1 to TRBJ2-2; maybe TRBD2 (6 bases). The CDR3 is 15 residues long. Trimming stripped 2 bases from V and 4 bases from J, with 12 bases between. Germline loops: CDR1 SGHRS, CDR2 YFSETQ. The DNA for the CDR3 is TGCGCCAGCAGCTTAGGAGGGATGGCCACCGGGGAGCTGTTTTTT. It is translated as CASSLGGMATGELFF.